This T cell receptor beta chain was documented in a study of regulatory T cells in long-lasting Graves disease listed by TCRdb under 2021. For the study in its entirety: Patients with newly diagnosed Graves' disease had been on antithyroid drugs for under 3 months. A total of roughly 33 samples underwent TCR sequencing: about 13 from persistent and around 20 from newly diagnosed Graves' disease patients. The study was registered as a clinical trial and conducted in China. Patients with persistent Graves' disease were compared with patients with newly diagnosed Graves' disease using TCR sequencing and RNA sequencing of peripheral blood.

Overall results and qualifications from the work: Only the TCR beta chain was sequenced and analyzed. Compared with newly diagnosed patients, patients with persistent Graves' disease had lower TCR Shannon entropy and fewer highly expanded clones, which suggests clonal expansion. Only peripheral blood was studied, because thyroid tissue, the primary lesion, was inaccessible. More public clonotypes were shared among persistent patients (around 3,000) than among newly diagnosed patients (966). The authors acknowledged the small sample size as a limitation that may reduce accuracy. Persistent disease showed preferential use of TRBV28, TRBJ1-2 and TRBJ2-5, whereas newly diagnosed disease favored TRBV20-1 and TRBJ2-1.

This clonotype was counted between two and nine times. Which antigen it targets is not known. Base qualities are missing; no much larger clone stands one base away. The time point tag for this specimen amounts to: newly diagnosed GD, antithyroid drugs for less than 3 months. RNA was extracted from PBMCs in TRIzol for both TCR sequencing and RNA sequencing. The diagnosis of Graves' disease was made according to American Thyroid Association guidelines. Patients were recruited from an endocrinology department in Xi'an, China. From each patient, about 9 milliliters of peripheral blood was collected into an EDTA anticoagulant tube. Ficoll Paque Plus density gradient separation was used to isolate PBMCs, and no further T cell sorting was performed. An Agilent 2100 Bioanalyzer and agarose gel were used to check RNA quality, and a NanoDrop 2000 was used to measure RNA concentration. CDR1 SGHDT and CDR2 YYEEEE are derived from the germline V gene. V and J lose 0 bases and 6 bases, and a span of 14 bases separates them. The cysteine opens and the phenylalanine closes a CDR3 of 15 amino acids. Only the CDR3 DNA stays, 45 bases, in frame from base 1.

The receptor library was made with multiplex PCR. Sequencing used an Illumina HiSeq 4000. TCR beta libraries were built with iRepertoire HTBI primers and Arm-PCR amplification of CDR3 regions. Before sequencing, the PCR products underwent gel purification. The published analysis was carried out like this. Gene usage analysis of CDR3 amino acid clonotypes relied on the roughly 67 TRBV and 15 or so TRBJ segments identified across samples. COPE and FqMerger were used to merge filtered high-quality paired reads into contigs. BLAST was used to align contigs to the IMGT TRBV, TRBD and TRBJ reference genes, and CDR3 was defined following IMGT. Any clonotype with a frequency above 0.1% was counted as a highly expanded clone. Repertoire diversity was measured by Shannon entropy, and V-J evenness by the Gini coefficient. Clonotypes shared by more than one individual were considered public. The public sequencing data were trimmed at Q25 with fastp and processed into clonotypes with MiXCR by TCRdb, which kept only in-frame beta chains. Identical CDR3 proteins give one entry, which carries the most common genes and DNA. These V and J calls derive from TCRdb rather than the authors' analysis. For this sample the table gives some 400,000 distinct CDR3 sequences, of which just under 15% were detected only once. Approximately 15% of the sample rests with the top ten.

This sample was shared with a second study, whose subject was T cells in Graves' hyperthyroidism and ophthalmopathy. As that second study puts it: Stable Graves' hyperthyroidism was defined as no progression to ophthalmopathy during 18 months of follow-up. Hyperthyroidism patients were aged 18 to 65 years and newly diagnosed, with disease duration of less than 2 months. Any patient with an uncontrolled infection, another autoimmune disease, pregnancy or lactation was excluded. Clinical symptoms, serum thyroxine and TRAb, thyroid ultrasound, and orbital computed tomography formed the basis for the diagnoses. The first round of RT-PCR for the TCR CDR3 was performed with the HTBI primer set and the Qiagen OneStep RT-PCR kit. Most expanded thyroid clonotypes (frequency above 0.001) were also found in blood, which suggests that blood repertoires may mirror thyroid immune responses. In cross-validation, a model built on a 13 V-J signature told ophthalmopathy apart from stable hyperthyroidism with 85% to 90% sensitivity and about 81% specificity, and in testing the same model reached 80%/75%. In validation, progression to ophthalmopathy was predicted by the model with 70.59% sensitivity and just over 72% specificity, a median of approximately 6.5 months before onset. To identify distinguishing TCR V-J signatures, a discovery cohort of 90 to 100 patients was used, comprising under 45 with Graves' ophthalmopathy and approximately 58 with stable Graves' hyperthyroidism. An independent validation cohort of under 20 hyperthyroidism patients and about 16 patients who later progressed to ophthalmopathy tested prospective prediction of ophthalmopathy. The approximately 95 discovery patients were divided at random into training and test sets in a 7:3 ratio. The study also compared thyroid tissue and blood T-cell repertoires from several Graves' hyperthyroidism patients. After sampling, hyperthyroidism patients received methimazole starting at 30 mg daily, and ophthalmopathy patients received high-dose intravenous methylprednisolone. Libraries were constructed in a second round of multiplex PCR, after which size selection and purification were performed. Libraries were sequenced paired-end with 100 bp reads on an Illumina HiSeq2000. SOAPnuke was used to process the raw data, throwing out any read that contained adapters or uncalled bases, had a mean Phred below 15, or lacked an exact constant-primer or identifier match. COPE v1.2.5 was used to merge high-quality paired reads, and clonotypes were defined as unique nucleotide sequences. Clonotypes were aligned to IMGT TRBV, TRBD and TRBJ reference segments using MiTCR v1.1. Analysis was restricted to V-J combinations with a frequency above 0.0001, which covered about 99% of repertoires. A TCS score was defined as the ratio between F50 (clonal expansion) and ExV (chaos), using BLOSUM62-based TCRdist between CDR3 peptides within each V-J. Welch's t-statistics and random forest reduced approximately 520 V-J features to roughly 13, which were used in a naive Bayes classifier (R e1071). No statistical method was used to set the sample size in advance, and investigators knew the group allocation. The paper describes TCR Vbeta CDR3 sequencing of about 140 peripheral blood samples, made up of some 42 ophthalmopathy patients, approximately 73 hyperthyroidism patients and around 17 progressor patients.

Sequenced material: peripheral blood mononuclear cells (PBMCs), taken at new diagnosis, from a patient treated with antithyroid drugs. The origin of this receptor is a woman aged 25 to 39 with Graves disease. Donor details come from another sample of the same person, matched by shared clones. Recombination joined TRBV5-6 with TRBJ2-3; possibly the D gene is TRBD2, per 6 matching bases. The CDR3 protein: CASSLEPGLSDTQYF. The sequence in DNA is TGTGCCAGCAGCTTGGAGCCGGGACTCTCGGATACGCAGTATTTT.